The next 23 T cell receptor beta chains were all read from a single sample in a study of PD-1 blockade in classical Hodgkin lymphoma. Generated by immunoSEQ multiplex PCR, the TCRdb table keeps only in-frame clones and is missing some. Of tens of thousands of clones listed, 89% are singletons. Brentuximab vedotin exposure varied, and every patient relapsed after autologous stem cell transplantation. Sequencing was performed on peripheral blood mononuclear cells (PBMCs), taken before the second cycle of nivolumab. These receptors all stem from a human donor with classical Hodgkin lymphoma.

V gene TRBV5-1 combines with J gene TRBJ2-7, with unresolved D. V was pared by 4 bases and J by 9 bases, with 14 bases between. Germline assignment: CDR1 SGHRS and CDR2 YFSETQ. The CDR3 length is 12 residues. Here the CDR3 DNA reads TGCGCCAGCAGCCCCGGGTCGTCGGGGCAGTACTTC. This encodes CASSPGSSGQYF.

The chain combines TRBV6-5 with TRBJ1-2; D remains unclear. The CDR3 extends over 14 amino acids. Germline CDR1 and CDR2: MNHEY and SVGAGI. Trimming removed 6 bases at V and 6 bases at J, with 17 bases between. The CDR3: CASSPDVFINGYTF. DNA of the CDR3: TGTGCCAGCAGCCCGGATGTTTTTATAAATGGCTACACCTTC.

The chain uses TRBV7-6 and TRBJ2-6, with 8 bases that match TRBD1. Looked up from germline, CDR1 is SGHVS and CDR2 is FNYEAQ. The CDR3 contains 17 residues. V shed 5 bases, J shed 1 base, and the junction held 7 bases outside the gene matches. The chain's CDR3 is CASSTRQGLSGANVLTF. The CDR3 region has the DNA TGTGCCAGCAGCACCCGACAGGGGCTATCTGGGGCCAACGTCCTGACTTTC. Combining the CDR3 with reference TRBV7-6 and TRBJ2-6 gives the whole variable domain GAGVSQSPRYKVTKRGQDVALRCDPISGHVSLYWYRQALGQGPEFLTYFNYEAQQDKSGLPNDRFSAERPEGSISTLTIQRTEQRDSAMYRCASSTRQGLSGANVLTFGAGSRLTVL.

The chain links TRBV5-8 to TRBJ2-7, with 11 bases that match TRBD1. The CDR3 runs 13 residues. V lost 4 bases and J lost 9; bases outside the gene matches: 6. CDR1 and CDR2 from the germline V gene are SGHTS and YDEGEE. The CDR3 spells CASSAGQGATQYF. CDR3 sequence (DNA): TGTGCCAGCAGCGCCGGACAGGGGGCGACGCAGTACTTC.

The rearrangement joins TRBV7-2 to TRBJ2-5; D unclear. Germline V gene lookup returns CDR1 SGHTA and CDR2 FQGNSA. The CDR3 runs 13 residues. V lost 0 bases and J lost 7, with 9 bases in between. The CDR3, as DNA: TGTGCCAGCAGCTTAGCGTCGGTGGTGACCCAGTACTTC. Translating it yields CASSLASVVTQYF.

This chain links TRBV2 with TRBJ1-6; D remains unclear. Germline V gene sequence: CDR1 SNHLY, CDR2 FYNNEI. V was pared by 3 bases and J by 12 bases, with 6 bases between. This CDR3 comprises 11 residues. CDR3 bases: TGTGCCAGCAGTGACATGGGACCCCTCCACTTT. Translation: CASSDMGPLHF.

This chain connects TRBV27 to TRBJ2-1; possibly TRBD1 for D (5 bases). Germline CDR1 reads MNHEY; CDR2 reads SMNVEV (reference sequence). Trimming shortened V by 3 bases and J by 3 bases, and 9 bases separated the two germline ends. This CDR3 has 14 residues. The CDR3, as DNA: TGTGCCAGCAGTTTTTTTCAGGGCTACAATGAGCAGTTCTTC. Its protein product is CASSFFQGYNEQFF.

The chain recombines TRBV4-1 with TRBJ1-3; D is possibly TRBD1 (6 bases). Looked up from germline, CDR1 is MGHRA and CDR2 is YSYEKL. V lost 0 bases and J lost 5, with 14 bases in between. The CDR3 is made up of 16 amino acids. The CDR3: CASSQDPTGMRNTIYF. The CDR3 nucleotides read TGCGCCAGCAGCCAAGACCCAACAGGGATGAGAAACACCATATATTTT.

V is TRBV29-1 and J is TRBJ2-1; tentatively, D is TRBD1 (5 bases). Trimming took 6 bases from V and 8 from J, leaving 11 bases between them. Germline CDR1 and CDR2: SQVTM and ANQGSEA. This CDR3 spans 11 amino acids. CDR3 bases: TGCAGCGTGTTAGTGGGGCATGAGCAGTTCTTC. Its protein product is CSVLVGHEQFF.

This clone was seen a few times. The chain couples TRBV29-1 to TRBJ2-3; D is ambiguous. This CDR3 comprises 12 residues. Germline lookup yields CDR1 SQVTM and CDR2 ANQGSEA. Trimming stripped 7 bases from V and 1 base from J, with 9 bases between. In DNA form, the CDR3 reads TGCAGCGGCCGGCAGGGCACAGATACGCAGTATTTT. It is translated as CSGRQGTDTQYF.

The chain has TRBV27 and TRBJ2-3, with TRBD2 identical over 11 bases. The CDR3 is made up of 18 amino acids. Trimming removed 4 bases from V and 2 bases from J; junction bases left unmatched: 11. Looked up from germline, CDR1 is MNHEY and CDR2 is SMNVEV (reference sequence). The CDR3: CASSSLPTSGKDTDTQYF. CDR3 DNA sequence: TGTGCCAGCAGTTCCCTTCCGACTAGCGGGAAGGACACAGATACGCAGTATTTT.

V and J are TRBV2 and TRBJ2-2; D possibly matches TRBD1 or TRBD2 (5 bases each). Germline V gives CDR1 SNHLY, CDR2 FYNNEI. Trimming shortened V by 7 bases and J by 8 bases, and 20 bases separated the two germline ends. The CDR3 covers 15 residues. The CDR3 DNA reads TGTGCCAGCACCCCTAGTTCGGGGCAAAGGGGGGAGCTGTTTTTT. It translates to CASTPSSGQRGELFF.

This chain links TRBV10-3 with TRBJ1-1; D is possibly TRBD1 (5 bases). The CDR3 is 13 amino acids. Germline CDR1 ENHRY, CDR2 SYGVKD. V lost 6 bases and J 1 base, leaving 9 bases between the germline ends. CDR3 in amino acids: CAIRTVANTEAFF. The DNA for the CDR3 is TGTGCCATCAGGACAGTTGCGAACACTGAAGCTTTCTTT.

V is TRBV5-4 and J is TRBJ2-3; the match to TRBD1 covers 7 bases. CDR1 is SGHNT and CDR2 is YYREEE in the germline V gene (reference sequence). This CDR3 comprises 16 residues. V shed 0 bases and J 1 base; nucleotides not matched to a gene: 5. The CDR3 spells CASSLVQGKGTDTQYF. For the CDR3, the DNA is TGTGCCAGCAGCTTGGTACAGGGGAAGGGCACAGATACGCAGTATTTT.

The chain couples TRBV27 to TRBJ2-2; 9 bases are shared with TRBD2. CDR1 and CDR2 (germline): MNHEY, SMNVEV (reference sequence). V lost 0 bases and J lost 7; bases outside the gene matches: 6. This CDR3 is 16 amino acids long. The CDR3 sequence: CASSLSPSGINGELFF. The CDR3, as DNA: TGTGCCAGCAGTTTATCCCCTAGCGGGATCAACGGGGAGCTGTTTTTT.

The rearrangement joins TRBV5-6 to TRBJ2-1, with D possibly matching TRBD2 (6 bases). Germline V gene data show CDR1 as SGHDT and CDR2 as YYEEEE. The CDR3 is 13 amino acids. Trimming took 6 bases from V and 9 from J, leaving 16 bases between them. The DNA for the CDR3 is TGTGCCAGCAACGGACTAAACGAGGGTGAGCAGTTCTTC. This encodes CASNGLNEGEQFF.

The V call is TRBV2, the J call TRBJ2-2, with D unclear. From germline, CDR1 is SNHLY and CDR2 FYNNEI. The V and J ends lost 4 bases and 1 base respectively, with 7 bases between them. This CDR3 has 14 residues. This CDR3 is CASSVARNTGELFF. The CDR3 nucleotides are TGTGCCAGCAGTGTTGCCAGGAACACCGGGGAGCTGTTTTTT.

The chain couples TRBV4-1 to TRBJ2-1, with D perhaps TRBD2 (6 bases). V was cut by 1 base and J by 1 base, with 23 bases left in between. The CDR3 sequence is 20 residues long. Germline V gene lookup returns CDR1 MGHRA and CDR2 YSYEKL. CDR3 protein: CASSQVRGLTPDSSYNEQFF. The DNA of the CDR3 is TGCGCCAGCAGCCAAGTCCGAGGACTAACGCCCGATTCATCCTACAATGAGCAGTTCTTC.

The chain combines TRBV7-2 with TRBJ1-1; 7 positions agree with TRBD1. Trimming at V came to 3 bases and at J to 4 bases, leaving 5 bases not matched to a gene. Germline CDR1 and CDR2: SGHTA and FQGNSA. The CDR3 consists of 14 residues. CDR3 sequence reads: CASSLNRGGTEAFF. The CDR3 nucleotides read TGTGCCAGCAGCTTGAACAGGGGAGGCACTGAAGCTTTCTTT. The whole variable domain, filled in from reference TRBV7-2 and TRBJ1-1, reads GAGVSQSPSNKVTEKGKDVELRCDPISGHTALYWYRQSLGQGLEFLIYFQGNSAPDKSGLPSDRFSAERTGGSVSTLTIQRTQQEDSAVYLCASSLNRGGTEAFFGQGTRLTVV.

The chain joins TRBV5-6 to TRBJ2-5; 12 nucleotides align to TRBD2. Per germline, CDR1 SGHDT and CDR2 YYEEEE. The J segment lost 7 bases and the V segment lost 0 bases, leaving 7 bases of the junction unmatched. This CDR3 has 16 residues. CDR3 protein: CASSLGLAGGPGTQYF. The CDR3 region has the DNA TGTGCCAGCAGCTTGGGCCTAGCGGGGGGGCCGGGGACCCAGTACTTC.

V is TRBV29-1 and J is TRBJ1-1; a possible D gene is TRBD1 (5 bases). The CDR3 is 12 residues long. Germline V gene sequence: CDR1 SQVTM, CDR2 ANQGSEA. V lost 7 bases, J lost 3 bases, and 12 bases lay in between. DNA of the CDR3: TGCAGCGCGACAGTGGTATACACTGAAGCTTTCTTT. Its translation is CSATVVYTEAFF.

J is TRBJ1-2 and V is TRBV28, with D perhaps matching TRBD1 (5 bases). The ends were cut back, 8 bases at V and 2 bases at J, with 12 bases in the middle. CDR1 and CDR2 (germline): MDHEN, SYDVKM. The CDR3 is made up of 13 amino acids. CDR3 DNA sequence: TGTGCCAGCGAGGGGTTAGGGAACTATGGCTACACCTTC. Translating it yields CASEGLGNYGYTF.

The sample holds one count of this clone. V and J are TRBV11-2 and TRBJ2-5; 8 bases align to TRBD2. The CDR3 is 15 residues long. Looked up from germline, CDR1 is SGHAT and CDR2 is FQNNGV. The trim removed 1 base at V and 1 base at J, leaving 2 bases unmatched. The CDR3 is CASSLGAGGQETQYF. CDR3 coding DNA: TGTGCCAGCAGCTTAGGGGCGGGGGGCCAAGAGACCCAGTACTTC.